The T cell receptor (beta chain) under discussion was sequenced for a study of blood T cell repertoires in COVID-19. Study as a whole: PBMCs, B-cell-depleted T cells, or T cells provided the cDNA or gDNA that made up the material.

Residents of about two dozen US areas, aged roughly 18 to 89 years, made up the participants. Participant reports of clinical history set cohort assignment. Up to 2 weeks before entering the study, exposed participants had met a COVID-19 case. This clone is a singleton in its sample. Sequencing used immunoSEQ multiplex PCR; TCRdb keeps in-frame clones, though not all of them. The sample shows some 200,000 clones, around four fifths of them seen only once. CDR1 MDHEN and CDR2 SYDVKM come from the germline V gene. Unmatched junction bases numbered 10, after V lost 7 bases and J lost 4 bases. The CDR3 runs 15 residues.

Sequenced material: PBMCs or T cells enriched from blood (not recorded which). This TCR derives from a woman aged 45-60 years who had been exposed to COVID-19. This rearrangement joins TRBV28 to TRBJ2-7, with TRBD1 identical over 10 bases. This CDR3 is CASTPIRDRGYEQYF. For the CDR3, the DNA is TGTGCCAGCACCCCGATCCGGGACAGGGGATACGAGCAGTACTTC.